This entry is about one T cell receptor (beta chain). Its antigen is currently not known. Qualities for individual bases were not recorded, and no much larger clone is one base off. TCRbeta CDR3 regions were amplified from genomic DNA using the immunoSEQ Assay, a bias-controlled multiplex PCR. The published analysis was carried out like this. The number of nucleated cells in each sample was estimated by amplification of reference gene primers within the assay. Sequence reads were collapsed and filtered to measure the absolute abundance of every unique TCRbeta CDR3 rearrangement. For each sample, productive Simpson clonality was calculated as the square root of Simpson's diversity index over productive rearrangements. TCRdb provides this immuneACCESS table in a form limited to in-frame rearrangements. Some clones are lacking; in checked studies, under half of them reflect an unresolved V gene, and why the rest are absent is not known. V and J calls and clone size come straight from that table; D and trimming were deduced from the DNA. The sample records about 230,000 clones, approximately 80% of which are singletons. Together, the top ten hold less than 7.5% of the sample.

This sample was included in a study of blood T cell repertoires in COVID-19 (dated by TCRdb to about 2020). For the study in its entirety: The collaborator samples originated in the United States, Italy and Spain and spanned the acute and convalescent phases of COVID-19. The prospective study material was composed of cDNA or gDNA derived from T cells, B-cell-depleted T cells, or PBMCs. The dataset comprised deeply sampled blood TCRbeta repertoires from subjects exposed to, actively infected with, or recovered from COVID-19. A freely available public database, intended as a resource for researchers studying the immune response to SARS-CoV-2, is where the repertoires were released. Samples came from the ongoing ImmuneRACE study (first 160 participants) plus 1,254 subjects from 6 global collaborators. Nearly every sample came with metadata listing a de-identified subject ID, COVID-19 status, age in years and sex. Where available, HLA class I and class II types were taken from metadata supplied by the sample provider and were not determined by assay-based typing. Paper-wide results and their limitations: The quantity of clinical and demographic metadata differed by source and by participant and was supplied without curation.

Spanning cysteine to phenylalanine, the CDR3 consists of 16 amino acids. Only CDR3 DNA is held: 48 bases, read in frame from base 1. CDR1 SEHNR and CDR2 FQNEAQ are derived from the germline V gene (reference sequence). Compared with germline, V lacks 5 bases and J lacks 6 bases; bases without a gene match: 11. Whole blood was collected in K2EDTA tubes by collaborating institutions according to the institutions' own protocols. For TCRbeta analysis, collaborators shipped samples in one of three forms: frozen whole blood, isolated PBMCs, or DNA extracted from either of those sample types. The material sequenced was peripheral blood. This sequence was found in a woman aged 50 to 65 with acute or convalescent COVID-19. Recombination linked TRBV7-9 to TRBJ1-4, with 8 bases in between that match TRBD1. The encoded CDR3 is CASSLQGGARDEKLFF. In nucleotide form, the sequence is TGTGCCAGCAGCCTACAGGGGGGCGCTAGGGATGAAAAACTGTTTTTT.